These 20 T cell receptor beta chains share one sample of origin, sequenced in a study of spatial heterogeneity in lung cancer. The time point is: blood at routine non-recurrence follow-up after resection. Without sorting, whole RNA was sequenced from tumor, nontumor lung or frozen PBMC. TCRdb used MiXCR to reprocess the 5' RACE reads, holding one entry per CDR3 protein. The sample includes around 110,000 distinct CDR3 sequences, more than 10% of them seen just once. The source was PBMCs, collected at follow-up. These receptors all stem from a male donor with early-stage non-small cell lung cancer.

This clonotype was seen a few times. The rearrangement uses TRBV19 and TRBJ2-3; D gene unclear. Trimming left V 3 bases short and J 7 bases short, with 5 bases between. Germline lookup yields CDR1 LNHDA and CDR2 SQIVND (reference sequence). The CDR3 extends over 11 amino acids. CDR3 sequence reads: CASSIRNTQYF. The CDR3 DNA is TGTGCCAGTAGTATTCGAAATACGCAGTATTTT. The whole variable domain, filled in from reference TRBV19 and TRBJ2-3, reads DGGITQSPKYLFRKEGQNVTLSCEQNLNHDAMYWYRQDPGQGLRLIYYSQIVNDFQKGDIAEGYSVSREKKESFPLTVTSAQKNPTAFYLCASSIRNTQYFGPGTRLTVL.

V gene TRBV6-5 combines with J gene TRBJ1-1, with D tentatively TRBD1 (5 bases). The CDR3 totals 14 residues. The germline V gene has CDR1 MNHEY and CDR2 SVGAGI. The V end was cut by 4 bases, the J end by 1 base, with 10 bases between. CDR3 protein: CASSWGRKNTEAFF. The CDR3 DNA reads TGTGCCAGCAGTTGGGGACGGAAGAACACTGAAGCTTTCTTT.

A few counts support this clonotype. The chain has TRBV6-2 or TRBV6-3 and TRBJ1-5; 8 nucleotides match TRBD1. Germline CDR1 and CDR2: MNHEY and SVGEGT. The CDR3 spans 16 residues. J gave up 0 bases and V 4 bases, and 5 bases lay outside the gene matches. CDR3 in amino acids: CASSSGQDHSNQPQHF. The CDR3 DNA is TGTGCCAGCAGTTCGGGACAGGACCATAGCAATCAGCCCCAGCATTTT.

The chain has TRBV5-1 and TRBJ1-4, with unresolved D. Germline assignment: CDR1 SGHRS and CDR2 YFSETQ. The CDR3 has 13 residues. The germline V and J ends were trimmed by 4 bases and 8 bases, with 12 bases remaining between them. The CDR3 sequence is CASSAVIGEKLFF. CDR3 nucleotide sequence: TGCGCCAGCAGCGCAGTGATAGGGGAAAAACTGTTTTTT.

The chain has TRBV9 and TRBJ2-3; no clear D gene. V lost 1 base to trimming and J lost 7 bases, with 13 bases between them. This CDR3 comprises 14 residues. Germline CDR1 and CDR2: SGDLS and YYNGEE. The CDR3 nucleotides are TGTGCCAGCAGCGTACTGAGCACCCCCCATACGCAGTATTTT. Translated: CASSVLSTPHTQYF.

This clonotype has just a few counts. The J gene is TRBJ2-3, the V gene TRBV2; TRBD2 is a possible D gene (6 bases). Between the trimmed V and J ends, which lost 5 bases and 0 bases, there was a span of 12 bases. CDR1 is SNHLY, CDR2 FYNNEI, per germline. There are 15 residues in the CDR3. CDR3 sequence (DNA): TGTGCCAGCAGTCCCGGGAGTTCTAGCACAGATACGCAGTATTTT. This gives the protein CASSPGSSSTDTQYF.

The rearrangement uses TRBV10-3 and TRBJ2-7; 7 bases are a match to TRBD2. This CDR3 spans 13 amino acids. Germline CDR1 and CDR2: ENHRY and SYGVKD. With V trimmed by 6 bases and J by 1 base, 3 bases remained unmatched. For the CDR3, the DNA is TGTGCCATCAGGGTCGGGGGGTCCTACGAGCAGTACTTC. Amino acids: CAIRVGGSYEQYF.

The chain couples TRBV3-1 to TRBJ1-1, with D unresolved. Trimming removed 4 bases from V and 4 bases from J, with 10 bases in between. The germline CDR1 and CDR2 sequences are LGHDT and YNNKEL (reference sequence). The CDR3 consists of 13 residues. The CDR3 region is CASSPTGRTEAFF. CDR3 DNA sequence: TGTGCCAGCAGCCCGACTGGGCGCACTGAAGCTTTCTTT.

This clonotype came up many times. The chain uses TRBV18 and TRBJ1-1, with D perhaps matching TRBD1 (6 bases). Germline V gene lookup returns CDR1 KGHSH and CDR2 LQKENI. CDR3 size: 17 residues. The germline V and J ends were trimmed by 2 bases and 0 bases, with 16 bases remaining between them. In nucleotides, the CDR3 is TGTGCCAGCTCACCAAATCAGGGGTATATTATGAACACTGAAGCTTTCTTT. Its translation is CASSPNQGYIMNTEAFF.

Ten or more counts support this clonotype. The CDR3 DNA sequence: TGCAGTGCCTGGACACCTAATTCACCCCTCCACTTT. Residues: CSAWTPNSPLHF. The rearrangement joins TRBV20-1 to TRBJ1-6; tentative D call: TRBD1 (5 bases). Trimming took 6 bases from V and 6 from J, leaving 9 bases between them. The germline V gene encodes CDR1 DFQATT and CDR2 SNEGSKA (reference sequence). The CDR3 length is 12 residues.

The chain couples TRBV12-3 or TRBV12-4 to TRBJ1-2; D unclear. Trimming stripped 8 bases from V and 8 bases from J, with 15 bases between. This CDR3 spans 12 amino acids. The CDR3 loop is CASHLGSGGYTF. DNA for the CDR3: TGTGCCAGCCATTTGGGATCAGGCGGCTACACCTTC.

This clonotype has a handful of counts. The gene calls are TRBV12-3 or TRBV12-4 and TRBJ2-1; D gene unclear. V lost 6 bases and J lost 7, with 7 bases in between. The CDR3 runs 11 residues. In nucleotides, the CDR3 is TGTGCCAGCAGCCCTCTGAATGAGCAGTTCTTC. This gives the protein CASSPLNEQFF.

This clonotype was observed a few times. V and J are TRBV7-3 and TRBJ2-1, with a weak D call TRBD2 (6 bases). This CDR3 region has 16 residues. Trimming left V 3 bases short and J 6 bases short, with 18 bases between. Germline CDR1 SGHTA, CDR2 FQGTGA. The DNA for the CDR3 is TGTGCCAGCAGCTTTTCGACTAGAAGCCTTTTCAATGAGCAGTTCTTC. The encoded protein is CASSFSTRSLFNEQFF. The full variable domain, completed using reference TRBV7-3 and TRBJ2-1, is GAGVSQTPSNKVTEKGKYVELRCDPISGHTALYWYRQSLGQGPEFLIYFQGTGAADDSGLPNDRFFAVRPEGSVSTLKIQRTERGDSAVYLCASSFSTRSLFNEQFFGPGTRLTVL.

The chain joins TRBV9 to TRBJ2-3, with D possibly TRBD2 on 5 matching bases. The CDR3 covers 14 residues. Germline CDR1 is SGDLS and CDR2 is YYNGEE. Trimming removed 4 bases at V and 6 bases at J, with 15 bases between. The CDR3 loop reads CASSPRGGWDTQYF. DNA of the CDR3: TGTGCCAGCAGCCCTCGAGGCGGGTGGGATACGCAGTATTTT.

This clonotype has ten or more counts. The V call is TRBV11-2, the J call TRBJ2-1; D gene ambiguous. The ends were cut back, 1 base at V and 0 bases at J, with 13 bases in the middle. Per germline, CDR1 SGHAT and CDR2 FQNNGV. The CDR3 is made up of 17 amino acids. CDR3 residues: CASSLGGYPSSYNEQFF. The CDR3 coding sequence is TGTGCCAGCAGCTTAGGCGGCTATCCGAGCTCCTACAATGAGCAGTTCTTC.

The chain recombines TRBV3-1 with TRBJ1-1, with 11 positions matching TRBD1. The CDR3 contains 18 residues. Germline loops: CDR1 LGHDT, CDR2 YNNKEL (reference sequence). Trimming removed 5 bases from V and 0 bases from J; junction bases left unmatched: 11. CDR3 amino acids: CASSGKGQGAIMNTEAFF. The CDR3 bases are TGTGCCAGCAGCGGCAAAGGACAGGGGGCCATTATGAACACTGAAGCTTTCTTT.

This clonotype was found a few times. The chain employs TRBV5-1 and TRBJ1-5; TRBD1 matches 9 bases. Germline CDR1 SGHRS, CDR2 YFSETQ. J gave up 7 bases and V 8 bases, and 13 bases lay outside the gene matches. The CDR3 runs 15 residues. CDR3 DNA: TGCGCCAGTAGCGCAACAGGGGGCGCACGGCAGCCCCAGCATTTT. This codes for CASSATGGARQPQHF.

V and J are TRBV6-6 and TRBJ2-7; the match to TRBD2 covers 14 bases. The J segment lost 1 base and the V segment lost 6 bases, leaving 17 bases of the junction unmatched. The CDR3 length is 20 residues. Germline-derived CDR1 and CDR2 are MNHNY and SVGAGI (reference sequence). The CDR3 nucleotides are TGTGCCAGCAGCCCCCAGAAGACTGGACTAGCGGGGGGCCAATCCTACGAGCAGTACTTC. Translating gives CASSPQKTGLAGGQSYEQYF.

The chain is built from TRBV7-8 and TRBJ1-6; TRBD1 matches at 7 bases. Germline lookup yields CDR1 SGHVS and CDR2 FQNEAQ. This CDR3 region has 15 residues. With V trimmed by 4 bases and J by 4 bases, 4 bases remained unmatched. The chain's CDR3 is CASSWETGYNSPLHF. CDR3 nucleotides: TGTGCCAGCAGCTGGGAGACAGGGTATAATTCACCCCTCCACTTT.

This clonotype was counted a few times. The CDR3 region is CSVVRGGLRGTDTQYF. CDR3 nucleotides: TGCAGCGTTGTTCGTGGGGGCCTTCGCGGCACAGATACGCAGTATTTT. J is TRBJ2-3 and V is TRBV29-1; perhaps TRBD1 as D (6 bases). The length of the CDR3 is 16 residues. Germline loops: CDR1 SQVTM, CDR2 ANQGSEA. The ends were cut back, 4 bases at V and 1 base at J, with 18 bases in the middle.